A selection of T cell receptor beta chains follows, all from one sample in a study of immune heterogeneity within non-small cell lung tumors. TCRdb recomputed calls from the multiplex PCR reads with MiXCR, one row per CDR3 protein. The table includes about 4,300 distinct CDR3 sequences, 20% to 25% detected once. Sequencing used lung tumor tissue. These receptors originate from a man in his 70s with non-small cell lung cancer. CDR3s include the opening cysteine and the closing phenylalanine or tryptophan. The D gene is left open where the match is weak.

v_call	d_call	j_call	cdr3_aa
TRBV20-1	NA	TRBJ2-1	CSANLGSPSYNEQFF
TRBV2	NA	TRBJ1-5	CASRGWGNQPQHF
TRBV4-1	TRBD2	TRBJ2-4	CASSQTWREGATRYF
TRBV29-1	TRBD1	TRBJ1-2	CSVMVIGTGDYGYTF
TRBV27	NA	TRBJ2-7	CASSLSGHEAYEQYF
TRBV15	NA	TRBJ1-1	CATSRRGAEAFF
TRBV13	NA	TRBJ2-3	CASSFSFPDTQYF
TRBV27	TRBD2	TRBJ2-1	CASSLSGRPGAAQQFF
TRBV9	NA	TRBJ1-4	CASSVDPYSEAPCF
TRBV30	NA	TRBJ2-5	CAWSSAEGETQYF
TRBV6-2/TRBV6-3	TRBD2	TRBJ2-1	CASSSTSGGANEQFF
TRBV5-5	TRBD2	TRBJ2-7	CASTYSGLAGAEQYF
TRBV5-1	NA	TRBJ1-2	CASSLDNYGYTF
TRBV20-1	TRBD1	TRBJ1-6	CSARDRAYSSYNSPLHF
TRBV9	NA	TRBJ1-3	CASSVALPGSSGNTIYF
TRBV24-1	TRBD2	TRBJ2-1	CATSDLGLAGYGEQFF
TRBV11-2	NA	TRBJ2-1	CASGPTNEQFF
TRBV20-1	TRBD2	TRBJ2-1	CSAQGIQRELNGQFF
TRBV6-1	TRBD2	TRBJ2-7	CASSPGLVDFPYF
TRBV7-9	NA	TRBJ2-2	CASSFIRMTGELFF
TRBV6-1	NA	TRBJ2-1	CASSRGDEQFF
TRBV6-1	TRBD1	TRBJ1-3	CASTRDRAGNTIYF
TRBV6-5	TRBD2	TRBJ2-1	CASSYAGSGGANEQFF
TRBV12-3/TRBV12-4	TRBD1	TRBJ2-5	CASSFLAGGETQYF
TRBV6-1	NA	TRBJ2-1	CASSDGRQTEQFF
TRBV6-2/TRBV6-3	TRBD2	TRBJ2-2	CASSYSRHGTSGRPPRAGELFF
TRBV5-4	NA	TRBJ2-1	CASSFGLAQTRSYNEQFF
TRBV12-3/TRBV12-4	NA	TRBJ2-7	CASSRFGGAEEQYF
TRBV30	TRBD1	TRBJ1-6	CAWSRGQDNSPLHF
TRBV14	NA	TRBJ1-3	CASSQERRNTIYF
TRBV20-1	TRBD2	TRBJ2-2	CSARKAGEDTGELFF
TRBV5-1	TRBD1	TRBJ1-2	CASSPGTGVGGYTF
TRBV19	TRBD2	TRBJ2-1	CASSMSPLAGPYNEQFF
TRBV5-1	TRBD2	TRBJ2-3	CASSFAYFGGGKDTQYF
TRBV7-8	NA	TRBJ1-1	CASSLPGEGTEAFF
TRBV5-5	TRBD1	TRBJ2-7	CASSPTGQGGEQYF
TRBV9	TRBD2	TRBJ2-6	CASSLGLAGFSGANVLTF
TRBV19	NA	TRBJ2-7	CASSSGVPEQYF
TRBV6-1	NA	TRBJ2-7	CASRRGGQLYEQYF
TRBV5-1	TRBD2	TRBJ2-7	CASSPRTSGVTYEQYF
TRBV18	TRBD2	TRBJ2-1	CASSPGLVWEQFF
TRBV11-2	NA	TRBJ2-5	CASSLEWQNQETQYF
TRBV7-6	NA	TRBJ2-3	CASSRSPGDTQYF
TRBV18	NA	TRBJ2-2	CASSPREGVPAGELFF